A single sample is the source of the 19 T cell receptor beta chains below, sequenced in a study of OX40 agonist ivuxolimab in advanced cancers. Profiled with immunoSEQ multiplex PCR; TCRdb holds only in-frame clones, not every one. The sample includes 81,000 or so clones, about 88% of them seen just once. Here the sequenced sample was CD4+ or CD8+ T cells sorted from blood, taken in a trial of the OX40 agonist ivuxolimab. These receptor sequences come from an adult with an advanced solid tumor such as melanoma, head and neck, liver or kidney cancer.

The table lists this clone with a count of one. The genes are TRBV7-2 and TRBJ2-7; D gene uncertain. Between the trimmed V and J ends, which lost 10 bases and 2 bases, there was a span of 15 bases. This CDR3 region has 13 residues. The germline gives CDR1 SGHTA, CDR2 FQGNSA. For the CDR3, the DNA is TGTGCCATAACTCTCCAGAGAACCTACGAGCAGTACTTC. It translates to CAITLQRTYEQYF.

The chain has TRBV29-1 and TRBJ2-1, with D perhaps TRBD1 (5 bases). This CDR3 is 12 amino acids long. From germline, CDR1 is SQVTM and CDR2 ANQGSEA. Trimming removed 4 bases from V and 9 bases from J, with 13 bases in between. The CDR3 sequence is CSVGGRSGEQFF. The DNA for the CDR3 is TGCAGCGTTGGGGGCCGTTCGGGTGAGCAGTTCTTC.

The chain recombines TRBV27 with TRBJ1-1; tentative D call: TRBD1 (6 bases). Germline V gives CDR1 MNHEY, CDR2 SMNVEV (reference sequence). The V gene lost 2 bases and the J gene lost 3 bases, with 10 bases spanning the gap. The CDR3 sequence is 14 residues long. DNA of the CDR3: TGTGCCAGCAGTTTAAACAGGGATGACACTGAAGCTTTCTTT. This codes for CASSLNRDDTEAFF.

This chain links TRBV6-5 with TRBJ1-1; 8 bases fit TRBD1. This CDR3 contains 16 residues. Germline V gene lookup returns CDR1 MNHEY and CDR2 SVGAGI. The J segment lost 7 bases and the V segment lost 4 bases, leaving 14 bases of the junction unmatched. CDR3 loop: CASSSQGALLEGEAFF. DNA for the CDR3: TGTGCCAGCAGTTCCCAGGGGGCCCTGCTTGAGGGTGAAGCTTTCTTT.

The chain is built from TRBV2 and TRBJ2-3, with D hard to call. The CDR3 runs to 11 residues. Between the trimmed V and J ends, which lost 4 bases and 10 bases, there was a span of 9 bases. Germline CDR1 SNHLY, CDR2 FYNNEI. The CDR3 region is CASSVQFPQYF. The CDR3 nucleotides are TGTGCCAGCAGTGTTCAGTTTCCGCAGTATTTT. The full variable domain, with the rest looked up from reference TRBV2 and TRBJ2-3, is EPEVTQTPSHQVTQMGQEVILRCVPISNHLYFYWYRQILGQKVEFLVSFYNNEISEKSEIFDDQFSVERPDGSNFTLKIRSTKLEDSAMYFCASSVQFPQYFGPGTRLTVL.

V gene TRBV6-5 combines with J gene TRBJ1-1; D is uncertain. The CDR3 sequence is 13 residues long. The germline V gene encodes CDR1 MNHEY and CDR2 SVGAGI. V dropped 4 bases and J dropped 1 base, with 7 bases sitting between them. The CDR3 sequence: CASSSSRNTEAFF. The CDR3 nucleotides are TGTGCCAGCAGTTCCTCTCGGAACACTGAAGCTTTCTTT.

This clone came up once. The V and J genes are TRBV7-9 and TRBJ2-7, with 9 bases lining up with TRBD1. This CDR3 region has 15 residues. The V gene end was trimmed by 8 bases and the J gene end by 0 bases; junction bases not matched to a gene: 8. CDR1 SEHNR and CDR2 FQNEAQ come from the germline V gene (reference sequence). DNA for the CDR3: TGTGCCAGCGGATATAGGGACAGGGCCTCCTACGAGCAGTACTTC. Translation gives CASGYRDRASYEQYF.

V usage is TRBV5-4 and J usage is TRBJ1-3; D is undetermined. There are 15 residues in the CDR3. Trimming left V 0 bases short and J 1 base short, with 8 bases between. CDR1 is SGHNT and CDR2 is YYREEE in the germline V gene (reference sequence). The DNA for the CDR3 is TGTGCCAGCAGCTTGGGACCGGGGTCTGGAAACACCATATATTTT. Translation: CASSLGPGSGNTIYF.

The gene calls are TRBV10-3 and TRBJ2-7; 10 positions agree with TRBD2. Trimming cost V 10 bases and J 5 bases; bases outside gene matches: 11. CDR3 length equals 14 residues. Germline lookup yields CDR1 ENHRY and CDR2 SYGVKD. CDR3 coding DNA: TGTGCCACCTGTCCTAGCGGGGGAATCCACGAGCAGTACTTC. Residues: CATCPSGGIHEQYF.

This sequence joins TRBV15 and TRBJ2-3, with D possibly matching TRBD2 (5 bases). V shed 4 bases and J shed 7 bases, with 9 bases lying between them. This CDR3 has 12 residues. Germline assignment: CDR1 LNHNV and CDR2 YYDKDF (reference sequence). This CDR3 reads CATSTRRYTQYF. The CDR3, as DNA: TGTGCCACCAGCACCAGGAGGTATACGCAGTATTTT. The full variable domain, completed using reference TRBV15 and TRBJ2-3, is DAMVIQNPRYQVTQFGKPVTLSCSQTLNHNVMYWYQQKSSQAPKLLFHYYDKDFNNEADTPDNFQSRRPNTSFCFLDIRSPGLGDTAMYLCATSTRRYTQYFGPGTRLTVL.

The chain has TRBV7-9 and TRBJ2-3; either TRBD1 or TRBD2 may supply D (6 bases each). CDR3 length: 16 amino acids. Germline V gene data show CDR1 as SEHNR and CDR2 as FQNEAQ (reference sequence). V shed 3 bases and J shed 5 bases, with 18 bases lying between them. The CDR3 sequence is CASSFASRGGIDTQYF. CDR3 DNA sequence: TGTGCCAGCAGCTTCGCCTCCCGAGGGGGGATAGATACGCAGTATTTT.

To note about this clone: The same CDR3 can be traced to other DNA sequences in this sample. The chain recombines TRBV29-1 with TRBJ2-5; 12 nucleotides agree with TRBD2. The germline V gene encodes CDR1 SQVTM and CDR2 ANQGSEA. This CDR3 contains 14 residues. V was clipped by 5 bases and J by 11 bases; unmatched bases: 12. The CDR3 coding sequence is TGCAGCGTTATGACTAGCGGGGGCAGCGGGACTCAGTACTTC. This sequence encodes CSVMTSGGSGTQYF.

The chain recombines TRBV5-1 with TRBJ1-2; 8 bases map to TRBD1. Germline-derived CDR1 and CDR2 are SGHRS and YFSETQ. V lost 4 bases and J lost 4; bases outside the gene matches: 9. This CDR3 has 15 amino acids. The CDR3 spells CASSLGQGGPYGYTF. Written as DNA, the CDR3 is TGCGCCAGCAGCCTTGGACAGGGAGGACCCTATGGCTACACCTTC.

The chain links TRBV10-3 to TRBJ2-7; the match to TRBD2 covers 14 bases. The CDR3 loop spans 15 amino acids. Germline V gene sequence: CDR1 ENHRY, CDR2 SYGVKD. The junction had 5 bases not matched to a gene; V was cut back by 5 bases and J by 5 bases. In nucleotides, the CDR3 is TGTGCCATCAGTACGACTAGCGGGGGGGCACACGAGCAGTACTTC. It is translated as CAISTTSGGAHEQYF.

The genes are TRBV5-1 and TRBJ1-1; perhaps TRBD1 as D (5 bases). The length of the CDR3 is 14 residues. In germline, CDR1 is SGHRS, CDR2 YFSETQ. The ends were cut back, 2 bases at V and 7 bases at J, with 15 bases in the middle. CDR3 nucleotide sequence: TGCGCCAGCAGCTTAGTTCAGGGCGTGGGTGAAGCTTTCTTT. This sequence encodes CASSLVQGVGEAFF. Full variable domain (outside the CDR3, taken from reference TRBV5-1 and TRBJ1-1): KAGVTQTPRYLIKTRGQQVTLSCSPISGHRSVSWYQQTPGQGLQFLFEYFSETQRNKGNFPGRFSGRQFSNSRSEMNVSTLELGDSALYLCASSLVQGVGEAFFGQGTRLTVV.

The genes are TRBV2 and TRBJ1-2; D perhaps matches TRBD1 (5 bases). This CDR3 is built from 12 residues. Trimming pared 6 bases from V and 8 bases from J, leaving 13 bases between. CDR1 is SNHLY, CDR2 FYNNEI, per germline. CDR3 sequence (DNA): TGTGCCAGCAGAGGGACTCTGCGCGGCTACACCTTC. Its translation is CASRGTLRGYTF.

The chain employs TRBV27 and TRBJ2-5; 8 positions match TRBD1. This CDR3 region has 14 residues. The trim removed 6 bases at V and 13 bases at J, leaving 16 bases unmatched. CDR1 and CDR2 from the germline V gene are MNHEY and SMNVEV (reference sequence). The CDR3 reads CASSWTGLNLSRYF. The CDR3 DNA is TGTGCCAGCAGCTGGACAGGGCTAAATTTATCGCGGTACTTC.

The chain recombines TRBV6-1 with TRBJ1-1; TRBD1 is a possible D gene (5 bases). V lost 1 base and J 5 bases, leaving 11 bases between the germline ends. Germline lookup yields CDR1 MNHNS and CDR2 SASEGT. The length of the CDR3 is 14 residues. The chain's CDR3 is CASSEVGRETEAFF. DNA for the CDR3: TGTGCCAGCAGTGAAGTTGGCAGGGAGACTGAAGCTTTCTTT.

This chain joins TRBV5-8 and TRBJ2-7, with 8 nucleotides matching TRBD1. CDR1 SGHTS and CDR2 YDEGEE come from the germline V gene. There are 13 residues in the CDR3. Trimming at V came to 3 bases and at J to 5 bases, leaving 4 bases not matched to a gene. The CDR3 DNA sequence: TGTGCCAGCAGCTACCTGGACAGGGACGAGCAGTACTTC. This codes for CASSYLDRDEQYF.